This T cell receptor beta chain appears in the sequencing data of a study of blood T cells in healthy people across ages. In the study overall: Template switching captured about one barcoded beta molecule per two T cells.

Overall study findings and caveats: Diversity figures based on one million T cells were deemed too low.

PCR was performed a second time for about 6 to 11 cycles using a sample-barcoded 5' primer and a J-beta primer mix. Via MiXCR, TCRdb re-called the 5' RACE reads, giving one row per CDR3 protein. The table shows 800,000 to 1,300,000 distinct CDR3 sequences, with about 25% occurring only once. Regarding this clonotype: Its antigen is still unknown.

This CDR3 has 17 amino acids. The ends were cut back, 0 bases at V and 0 bases at J, with 14 bases in the middle. Germline V CDR1 and CDR2: LGHNA, YSLEER. Per-sample PBMC isolation yielded at least 6 million cells. This same sample was also taken into another study, of T cells of mothers and their children.

This receptor was identified in a girl aged 2-10 years in good health. The sequencing input was blood. The V gene is TRBV4-3, the J gene TRBJ1-1; D is ambiguous. CDR3 nucleotide sequence: TGCGCCAGCAGCCAAGATCGGGTGGGCGGGTTGAACACTGAAGCTTTCTTT. Protein sequence: CASSQDRVGGLNTEAFF.